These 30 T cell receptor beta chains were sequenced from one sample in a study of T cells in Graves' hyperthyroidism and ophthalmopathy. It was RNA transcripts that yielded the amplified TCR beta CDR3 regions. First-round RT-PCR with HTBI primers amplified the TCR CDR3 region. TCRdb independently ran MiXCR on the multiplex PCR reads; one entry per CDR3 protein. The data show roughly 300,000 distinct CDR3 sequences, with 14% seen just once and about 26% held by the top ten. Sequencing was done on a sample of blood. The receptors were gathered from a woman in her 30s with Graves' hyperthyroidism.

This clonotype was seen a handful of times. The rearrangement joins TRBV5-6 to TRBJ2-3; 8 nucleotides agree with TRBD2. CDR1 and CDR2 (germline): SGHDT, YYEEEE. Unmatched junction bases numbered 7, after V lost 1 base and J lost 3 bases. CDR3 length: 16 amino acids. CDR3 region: CASSLRSGGWTDTQYF. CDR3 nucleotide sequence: TGTGCCAGCAGCTTGCGGAGCGGGGGATGGACAGATACGCAGTATTTT.

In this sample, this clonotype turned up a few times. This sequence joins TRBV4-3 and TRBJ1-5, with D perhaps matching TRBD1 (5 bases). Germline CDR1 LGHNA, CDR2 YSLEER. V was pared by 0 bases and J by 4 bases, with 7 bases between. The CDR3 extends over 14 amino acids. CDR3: CASSQEAGNQPQHF. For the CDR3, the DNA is TGCGCCAGCAGCCAAGAAGCAGGGAATCAGCCCCAGCATTTT.

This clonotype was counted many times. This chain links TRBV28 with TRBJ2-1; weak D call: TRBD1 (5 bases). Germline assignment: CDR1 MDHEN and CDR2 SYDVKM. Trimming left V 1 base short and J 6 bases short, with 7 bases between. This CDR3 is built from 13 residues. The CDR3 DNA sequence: TGTGCCAGCAGTTTATTTGGGGCCAATGAGCAGTTCTTC. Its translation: CASSLFGANEQFF.

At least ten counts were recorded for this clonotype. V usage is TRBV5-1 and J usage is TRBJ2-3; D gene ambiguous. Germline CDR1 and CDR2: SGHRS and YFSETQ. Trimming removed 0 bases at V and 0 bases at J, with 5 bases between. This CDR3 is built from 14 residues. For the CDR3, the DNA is TGCGCCAGCAGCTTGGAAAGTAGCACAGATACGCAGTATTTT. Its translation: CASSLESSTDTQYF.

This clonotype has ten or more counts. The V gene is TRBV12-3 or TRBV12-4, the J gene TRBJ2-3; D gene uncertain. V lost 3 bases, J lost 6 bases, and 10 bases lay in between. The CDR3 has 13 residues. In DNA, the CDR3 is TGTGCCAGCAGTTTCCGGGTCGCCGATACGCAGTATTTT. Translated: CASSFRVADTQYF.

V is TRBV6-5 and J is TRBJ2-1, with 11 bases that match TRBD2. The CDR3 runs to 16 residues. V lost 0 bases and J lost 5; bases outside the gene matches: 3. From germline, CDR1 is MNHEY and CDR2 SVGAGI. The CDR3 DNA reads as TGTGCCAGCAGTTACTCCAGACTAGCGGGGAACAATGAGCAGTTCTTC. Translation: CASSYSRLAGNNEQFF.

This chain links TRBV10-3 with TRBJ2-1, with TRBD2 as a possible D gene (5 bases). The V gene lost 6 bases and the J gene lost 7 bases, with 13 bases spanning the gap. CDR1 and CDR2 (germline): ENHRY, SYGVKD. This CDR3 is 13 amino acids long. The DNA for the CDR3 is TGTGCCATCAGCGGTTTCGGGGTAAATGAGCAGTTCTTC. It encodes CAISGFGVNEQFF.

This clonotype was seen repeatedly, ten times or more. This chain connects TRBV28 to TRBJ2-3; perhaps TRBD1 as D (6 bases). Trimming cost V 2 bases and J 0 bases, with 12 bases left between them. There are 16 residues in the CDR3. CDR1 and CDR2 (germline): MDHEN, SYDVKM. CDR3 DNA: TGTGCCAGCAGTTTAAGGGGGTCAGGAAGCACAGATACGCAGTATTTT. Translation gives CASSLRGSGSTDTQYF.

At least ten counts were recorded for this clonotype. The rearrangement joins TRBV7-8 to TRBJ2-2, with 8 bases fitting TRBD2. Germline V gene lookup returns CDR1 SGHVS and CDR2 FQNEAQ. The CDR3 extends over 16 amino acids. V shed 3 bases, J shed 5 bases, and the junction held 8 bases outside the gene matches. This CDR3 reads CASSFQAGVGTGELFF. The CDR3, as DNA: TGTGCCAGCAGCTTCCAAGCGGGAGTTGGTACCGGGGAGCTGTTTTTT.

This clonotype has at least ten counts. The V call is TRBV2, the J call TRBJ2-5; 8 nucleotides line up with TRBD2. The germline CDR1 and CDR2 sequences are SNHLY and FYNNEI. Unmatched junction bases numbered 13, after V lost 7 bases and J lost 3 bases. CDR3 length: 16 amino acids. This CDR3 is CASTLFGLAFKETQYF. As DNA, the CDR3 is TGTGCCAGCACGCTCTTTGGACTAGCCTTTAAAGAGACCCAGTACTTC.

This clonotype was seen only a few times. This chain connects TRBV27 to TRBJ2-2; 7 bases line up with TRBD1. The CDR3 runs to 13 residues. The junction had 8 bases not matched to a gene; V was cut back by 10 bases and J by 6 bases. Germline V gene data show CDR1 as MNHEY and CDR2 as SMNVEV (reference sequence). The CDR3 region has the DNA TGTGCCACCTCCAGGGGACAGTCCGGGGAGCTGTTTTTT. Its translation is CATSRGQSGELFF.

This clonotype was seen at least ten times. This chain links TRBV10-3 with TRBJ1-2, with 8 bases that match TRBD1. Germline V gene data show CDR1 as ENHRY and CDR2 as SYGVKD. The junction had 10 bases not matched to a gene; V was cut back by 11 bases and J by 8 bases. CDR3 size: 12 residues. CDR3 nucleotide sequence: TGTGCCGCCGGAGGTTCAGGGGGCGGCTACACCTTC. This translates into CAAGGSGGGYTF.

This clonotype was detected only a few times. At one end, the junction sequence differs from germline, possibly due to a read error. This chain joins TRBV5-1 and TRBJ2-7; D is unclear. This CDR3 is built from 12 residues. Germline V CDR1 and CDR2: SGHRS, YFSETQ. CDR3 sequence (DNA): TGCGCCAGCAGCTGGACCTCCTCCGAGCAGTACTTC. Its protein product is CASSWTSSEQYF.

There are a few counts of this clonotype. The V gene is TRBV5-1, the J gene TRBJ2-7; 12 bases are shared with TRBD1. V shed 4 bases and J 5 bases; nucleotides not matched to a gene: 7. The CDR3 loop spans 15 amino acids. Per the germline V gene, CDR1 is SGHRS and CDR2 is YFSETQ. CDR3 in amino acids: CASSPGTGGGNEQYF. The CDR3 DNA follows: TGCGCCAGCAGCCCAGGGACAGGGGGCGGAAACGAGCAGTACTTC.

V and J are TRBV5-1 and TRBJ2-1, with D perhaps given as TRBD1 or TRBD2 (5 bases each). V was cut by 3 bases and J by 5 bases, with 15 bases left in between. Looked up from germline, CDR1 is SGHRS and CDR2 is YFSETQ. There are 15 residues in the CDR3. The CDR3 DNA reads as TGCGCCAGCAGCTCCTTCGGGACCAATCACAATGAGCAGTTCTTC. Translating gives CASSSFGTNHNEQFF.

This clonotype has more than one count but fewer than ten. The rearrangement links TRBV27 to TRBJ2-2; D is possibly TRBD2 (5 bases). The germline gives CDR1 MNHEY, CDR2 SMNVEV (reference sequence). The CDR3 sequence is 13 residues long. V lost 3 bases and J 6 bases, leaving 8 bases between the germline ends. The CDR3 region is CASSFGRAGELFF. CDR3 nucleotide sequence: TGTGCCAGCAGTTTCGGGCGGGCCGGGGAGCTGTTTTTT.

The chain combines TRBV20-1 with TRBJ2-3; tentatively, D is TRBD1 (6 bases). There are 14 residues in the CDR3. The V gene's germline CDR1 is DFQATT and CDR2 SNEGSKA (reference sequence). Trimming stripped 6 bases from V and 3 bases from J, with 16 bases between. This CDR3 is CSATPADSTDTQYF. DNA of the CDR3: TGCAGTGCCACACCCGCGGACAGTACAGATACGCAGTATTTT.

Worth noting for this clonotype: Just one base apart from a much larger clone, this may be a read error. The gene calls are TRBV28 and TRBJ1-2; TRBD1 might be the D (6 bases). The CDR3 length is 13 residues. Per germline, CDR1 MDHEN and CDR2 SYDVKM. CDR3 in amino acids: CASRSDRIYGHTF. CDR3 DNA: TGTGCCAGCAGATCAGACAGGATCTATGGCCACACCTTC.

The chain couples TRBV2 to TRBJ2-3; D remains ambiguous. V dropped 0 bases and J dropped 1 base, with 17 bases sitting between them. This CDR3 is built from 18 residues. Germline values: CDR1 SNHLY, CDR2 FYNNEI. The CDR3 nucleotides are TGTGCCAGCAGTGAAGCGATAAGTCTTTCGGTCGGCACAGATACGCAGTATTTT. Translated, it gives CASSEAISLSVGTDTQYF.

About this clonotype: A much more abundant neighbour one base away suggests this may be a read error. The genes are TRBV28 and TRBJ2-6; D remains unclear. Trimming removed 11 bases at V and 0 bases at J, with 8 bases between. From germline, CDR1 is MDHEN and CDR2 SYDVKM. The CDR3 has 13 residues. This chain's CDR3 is CAGQISGANVLTF. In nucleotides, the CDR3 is TGTGCCGGCCAGATCTCTGGGGCCAACGTCCTGACTTTC.

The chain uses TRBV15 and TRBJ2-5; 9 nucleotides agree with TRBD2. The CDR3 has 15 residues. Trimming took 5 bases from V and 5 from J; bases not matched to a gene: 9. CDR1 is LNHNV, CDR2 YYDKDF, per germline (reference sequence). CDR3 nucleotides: TGTGCCACCAGCTTCGCGGGAGGGCTTGGCGAGACCCAGTACTTC. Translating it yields CATSFAGGLGETQYF.

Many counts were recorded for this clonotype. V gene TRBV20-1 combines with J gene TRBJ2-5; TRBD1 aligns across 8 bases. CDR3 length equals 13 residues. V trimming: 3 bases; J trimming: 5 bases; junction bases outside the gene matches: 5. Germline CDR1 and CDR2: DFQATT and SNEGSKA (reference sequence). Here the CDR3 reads CSASLTGVETQYF. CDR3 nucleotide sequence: TGCAGTGCTAGCTTGACAGGGGTCGAGACCCAGTACTTC.

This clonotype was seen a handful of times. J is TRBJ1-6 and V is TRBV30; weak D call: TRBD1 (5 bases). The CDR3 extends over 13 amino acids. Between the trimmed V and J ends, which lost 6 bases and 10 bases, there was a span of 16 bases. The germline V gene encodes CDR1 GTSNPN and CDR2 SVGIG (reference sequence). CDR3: CACNRDGRSPLHF. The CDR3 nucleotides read TGTGCCTGTAACCGGGACGGCAGGTCACCCCTCCACTTT.

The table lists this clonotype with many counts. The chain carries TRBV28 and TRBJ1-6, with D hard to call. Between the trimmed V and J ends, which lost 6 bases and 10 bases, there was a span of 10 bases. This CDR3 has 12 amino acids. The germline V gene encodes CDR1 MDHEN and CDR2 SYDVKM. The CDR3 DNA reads TGTGCCAGCAGCCTCACCTTATCACCCCTCCACTTT. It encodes CASSLTLSPLHF. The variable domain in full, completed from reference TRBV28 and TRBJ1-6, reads DVKVTQSSRYLVKRTGEKVFLECVQDMDHENMFWYRQDPGLGLRLIYFSYDVKMKEKGDIPEGYSVSREKKERFSLILESASTNQTSMYLCASSLTLSPLHFGNGTRLTVT.

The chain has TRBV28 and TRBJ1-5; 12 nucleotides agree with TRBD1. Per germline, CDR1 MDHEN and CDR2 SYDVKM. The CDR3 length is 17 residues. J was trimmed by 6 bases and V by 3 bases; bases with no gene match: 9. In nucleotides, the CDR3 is TGTGCCAGCAGTTTGGGGGGGGGACAGGGGGCAATTCAGCCCCAGCATTTT. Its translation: CASSLGGGQGAIQPQHF.

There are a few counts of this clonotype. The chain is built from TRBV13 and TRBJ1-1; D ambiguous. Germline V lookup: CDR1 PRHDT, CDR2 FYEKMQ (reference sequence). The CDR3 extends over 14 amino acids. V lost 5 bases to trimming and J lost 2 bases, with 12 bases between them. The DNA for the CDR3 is TGTGCCAGCAGCCTAAAAGACGGTAACACTGAAGCTTTCTTT. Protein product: CASSLKDGNTEAFF.

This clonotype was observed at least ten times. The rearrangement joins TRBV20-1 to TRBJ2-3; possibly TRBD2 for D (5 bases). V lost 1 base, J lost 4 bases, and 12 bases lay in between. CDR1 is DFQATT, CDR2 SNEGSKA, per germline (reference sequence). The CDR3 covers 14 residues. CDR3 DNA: TGCAGTGCTAGAGGGAACTGGCGGGCAGATACGCAGTATTTT. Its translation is CSARGNWRADTQYF.

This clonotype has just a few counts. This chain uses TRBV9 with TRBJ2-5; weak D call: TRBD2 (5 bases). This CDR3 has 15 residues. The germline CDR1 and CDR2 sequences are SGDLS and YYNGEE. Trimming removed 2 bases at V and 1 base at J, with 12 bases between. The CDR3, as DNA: TGTGCCAGCAGCGTCGGGGAACAGTTCCAAGAGACCCAGTACTTC. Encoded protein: CASSVGEQFQETQYF.

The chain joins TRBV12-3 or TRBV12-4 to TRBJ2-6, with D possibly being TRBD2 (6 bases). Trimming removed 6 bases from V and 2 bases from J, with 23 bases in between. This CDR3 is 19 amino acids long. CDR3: CASRKSPMEGEAGANVLTF. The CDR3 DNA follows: TGTGCCAGCAGGAAATCACCAATGGAGGGCGAAGCTGGGGCCAACGTCCTGACTTTC.

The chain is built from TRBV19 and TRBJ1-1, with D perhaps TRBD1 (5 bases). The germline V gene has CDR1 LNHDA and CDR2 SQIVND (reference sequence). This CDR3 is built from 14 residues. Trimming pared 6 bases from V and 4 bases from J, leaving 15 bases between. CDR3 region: CASRVQEGTTEAFF. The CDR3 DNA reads TGTGCCAGTAGGGTACAGGAAGGGACCACTGAAGCTTTCTTT.